One and the same sample provided the 19 T cell receptor beta chains below, sequenced in a study of molecular identifiers for immune sequencing clone quantification. TCRdb reprocessed the PCR reads with MiXCR, giving one entry per CDR3 protein. The sample carries 400,000 to 600,000 distinct CDR3 sequences, 20% to 25% recorded once. Sequencing used naive CD8+ T cells from blood, with Jurkat cell RNA spiked in. Subset given: FACS-sorted CD8+CD4-CCR7+CD45RA+ naive T cells. The receptors derive from a human donor in good health. Some libraries in this study had Jurkat cell RNA spiked in.

Comment on this clonotype: The junction departs from the called germline gene at one end, perhaps through a read error. The chain uses TRBV7-9 and TRBJ1-3; no clear D. The CDR3 has 15 residues. Looked up from germline, CDR1 is SEHNR and CDR2 is FQNEAQ (reference sequence). In DNA, the CDR3 is TGTGCCAGCAGCCCCCCCTGGGTGATTGAAAACACCGTATATTTT. Amino acids: CASSPPWVIENTVYF.

The CDR3 DNA is TGTGCCAGCAGCCCCCGGGACAGGGTCCTCGAGACCCAGTACTTC. This sequence encodes CASSPRDRVLETQYF. V gene TRBV9 combines with J gene TRBJ2-5; 9 bases fit TRBD1. This CDR3 spans 15 amino acids. In germline, CDR1 is SGDLS, CDR2 YYNGEE. J gave up 5 bases and V 4 bases, and 9 bases lay outside the gene matches.

There are many counts of this clonotype. The chain links TRBV5-4 to TRBJ2-3; D gene uncertain. V lost 1 base to trimming and J lost 2 bases, with 11 bases between them. Germline values: CDR1 SGHNT, CDR2 YYREEE (reference sequence). The CDR3 runs 15 residues. CDR3 in DNA: TGTGCCAGCAGCTTGTTCGGCTTGAACACAGATACGCAGTATTTT. Its protein is CASSLFGLNTDTQYF.

To note about this clonotype: A single base separates this from a much larger clone, so it may be a read error. The chain has TRBV12-3 or TRBV12-4 and TRBJ2-3; D might be TRBD1 (5 bases). The CDR3 spans 13 residues. The CDR3 nucleotides are TGTGCCGGCAGGGTATTCAGCACAGATACGCAGTATTTT. Protein product: CAGRVFSTDTQYF.

This clonotype was detected many times. This chain joins TRBV9 and TRBJ2-7; D call uncertain. The CDR3 length is 14 residues. V shed 0 bases and J shed 2 bases, with 9 bases lying between them. Per germline, CDR1 SGDLS and CDR2 YYNGEE. The CDR3 bases are TGTGCCAGCAGCGTAGGTCCTGCAGCCTACGAGCAGTACTTC. This sequence encodes CASSVGPAAYEQYF. The full variable domain, its missing parts supplied by reference TRBV9 and TRBJ2-7, is DSGVTQTPKHLITATGQRVTLRCSPRSGDLSVYWYQQSLDQGLQFLIQYYNGEERAKGNILERFSAQQFPDLHSELNLSSLELGDSALYFCASSVGPAAYEQYFGPGTRLTVT.

This clonotype appeared many times. This chain connects TRBV2 to TRBJ2-3; D not certain. Germline CDR1 and CDR2: SNHLY and FYNNEI. The CDR3 totals 15 residues. Trimming left V 5 bases short and J 0 bases short, with 12 bases between. The DNA for the CDR3 is TGTGCCAGCAGTAGGAGCCATACTAGCACAGATACGCAGTATTTT. It encodes CASSRSHTSTDTQYF.

V and J are TRBV27 and TRBJ2-1, with 8 positions matching TRBD2. V lost 6 bases and J lost 6; bases outside the gene matches: 10. Germline values: CDR1 MNHEY, CDR2 SMNVEV (reference sequence). This CDR3 spans 15 amino acids. The CDR3 DNA reads as TGTGCCAGCAGACAAAGCGGGAGTAGAGGCAATGAGCAGTTCTTC. Translated: CASRQSGSRGNEQFF.

On this clonotype: The junction and the germline gene differ at one end; a read error may be behind it. J is TRBJ1-1 and V is TRBV6-5; D gene uncertain. The CDR3 contains 11 residues. CDR1 MNHEY and CDR2 SVGAGI come from the germline V gene. CDR3 region: CASKQNTVAFF. CDR3 coding DNA: TGTGCCAGCAAACAGAACACTGTAGCTTTCTTT.

The V and J genes are TRBV20-1 and TRBJ2-7, with TRBD2 matching 9 bases. Trimming took 5 bases from V and 6 from J; bases not matched to a gene: 8. This CDR3 comprises 13 residues. Germline V gene data show CDR1 as DFQATT and CDR2 as SNEGSKA (reference sequence). The CDR3 spells CSAGRTSVGEQYF. The CDR3 nucleotides read TGCAGTGCTGGGCGGACTAGCGTCGGCGAGCAGTACTTC.

This clonotype occurred a few times. V gene TRBV7-6 combines with J gene TRBJ2-7; D tentatively reads TRBD1 or TRBD2 (5 bases each). CDR3 size: 15 residues. The germline V gene encodes CDR1 SGHVS and CDR2 FNYEAQ. V lost 1 base and J lost 2, with 12 bases in between. The CDR3 coding sequence is TGTGCCAGCAGCTTAGATGGGACGACAGCCTACGAGCAGTACTTC. This gives the protein CASSLDGTTAYEQYF.

This clonotype was recorded many times. The chain is built from TRBV20-1 and TRBJ2-7, with D unclear. CDR1 DFQATT and CDR2 SNEGSKA come from the germline V gene (reference sequence). Trimming took 5 bases from V and 0 from J, leaving 14 bases between them. The CDR3 is 14 amino acids. The DNA for the CDR3 is TGCAGTGCTCTGTTAGATTTCCCCTCCTACGAGCAGTACTTC. Its protein product is CSALLDFPSYEQYF.

V is TRBV11-2 and J is TRBJ2-3, with 7 bases matching TRBD2. V lost 5 bases to trimming and J lost 4 bases; unmatched junction nucleotides: 9. CDR1 and CDR2 (germline): SGHAT, FQNNGV. The CDR3 loop spans 15 amino acids. The CDR3 nucleotides are TGTGCCAGCAGCCCCGGGGGTGGGGGGGCAGATACGCAGTATTTT. Amino acids: CASSPGGGGADTQYF.

This clonotype was counted at least ten times. The chain joins TRBV6-5 to TRBJ2-7; 8 nucleotides match TRBD1. The germline gives CDR1 MNHEY, CDR2 SVGAGI. This CDR3 region has 13 residues. V dropped 5 bases and J dropped 5; count of bases not matched to a gene: 5. The CDR3 protein is CASSATGVNEQYF. CDR3 coding DNA: TGTGCCAGCAGTGCGACAGGGGTTAACGAGCAGTACTTC.

This clonotype was seen just once. Relative to the germline gene, one junction end is altered; a read error may explain this. The chain uses TRBV19 and TRBJ2-1; 7 bases are shared with TRBD2. Germline V gene sequence: CDR1 LNHDA, CDR2 SQIVND (reference sequence). This CDR3 is 15 amino acids long. The CDR3 bases are TGTGCCAGTAGTATCGGGGGGTACACCTACAATGAGCAGCTCTTC. It yields the protein CASSIGGYTYNEQLF.

CDR3 sequence reads: CASGGLAGVSTDTQYF. The CDR3 DNA follows: TGTGCCAGCGGGGGTCTAGCGGGGGTAAGCACAGATACGCAGTATTTT. This chain joins TRBV2 and TRBJ2-3; 10 nucleotides line up with TRBD2. Unmatched junction bases numbered 8, after V lost 8 bases and J lost 0 bases. The germline CDR1 and CDR2 sequences are SNHLY and FYNNEI. The CDR3 length is 16 residues.

This clonotype came up a few times. The chain links TRBV7-9 to TRBJ2-5; 8 bases are shared with TRBD1. Germline assignment: CDR1 SEHNR and CDR2 FQNEAQ (reference sequence). After removal of 3 bases from V and 5 bases from J, the junction contained 5 bases not matched to a gene. The CDR3 length is 14 residues. CDR3: CASSFPGQAETQYF. As DNA, the CDR3 is TGTGCCAGCAGCTTCCCGGGACAGGCGGAGACCCAGTACTTC.

This clonotype was recorded at least ten times. This chain connects TRBV24-1 to TRBJ2-2; D uncertain. The CDR3 extends over 14 amino acids. Trimming stripped 0 bases from V and 5 bases from J, with 6 bases between. Germline CDR1 reads KGHDR; CDR2 reads SFDVKD. As DNA, the CDR3 is TGTGCCACCAGTGATTTGTTGGGGACCGGGGAGCTGTTTTTT. Encoded protein: CATSDLLGTGELFF.

In this sample, this clonotype turned up many times. The chain uses TRBV28 and TRBJ2-3, with D perhaps matching TRBD1 (6 bases). The CDR3 extends over 15 amino acids. CDR1 and CDR2 (germline): MDHEN, SYDVKM. Trimming stripped 1 base from V and 0 bases from J, with 8 bases between. Here the CDR3 reads CASSLSGASTDTQYF. CDR3 nucleotide sequence: TGTGCCAGCAGTTTATCAGGGGCTAGCACAGATACGCAGTATTTT.

This clonotype came up many times. The V gene is TRBV7-9, the J gene TRBJ2-5, with D unresolved. The germline V gene encodes CDR1 SEHNR and CDR2 FQNEAQ (reference sequence). With 1 base removed from V and 2 bases from J, the gap between germline ends came to 8 bases. The CDR3 has 14 residues. In DNA, the CDR3 is TGTGCCAGCAGCTTAGTAGGGCAGCAAGAGACCCAGTACTTC. Encoded protein: CASSLVGQQETQYF.